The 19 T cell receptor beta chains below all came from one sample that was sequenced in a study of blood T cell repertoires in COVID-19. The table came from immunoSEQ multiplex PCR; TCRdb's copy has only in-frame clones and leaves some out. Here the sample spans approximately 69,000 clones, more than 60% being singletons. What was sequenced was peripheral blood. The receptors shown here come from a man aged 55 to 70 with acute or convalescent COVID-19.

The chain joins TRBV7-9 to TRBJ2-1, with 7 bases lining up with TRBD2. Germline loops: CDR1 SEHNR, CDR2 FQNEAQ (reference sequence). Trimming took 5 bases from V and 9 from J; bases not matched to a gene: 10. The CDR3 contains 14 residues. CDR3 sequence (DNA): TGTGCCAGCAGCCCAGGAGCGGGAACACGTGAGCAGTTCTTC. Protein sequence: CASSPGAGTREQFF.

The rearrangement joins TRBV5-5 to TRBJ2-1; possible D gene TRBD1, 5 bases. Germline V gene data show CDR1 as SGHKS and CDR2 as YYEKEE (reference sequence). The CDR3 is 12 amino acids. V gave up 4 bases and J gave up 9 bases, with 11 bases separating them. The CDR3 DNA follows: TGTGCCAGCAGCGTAACCCAGGGTGAGCAGTTCTTC. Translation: CASSVTQGEQFF.

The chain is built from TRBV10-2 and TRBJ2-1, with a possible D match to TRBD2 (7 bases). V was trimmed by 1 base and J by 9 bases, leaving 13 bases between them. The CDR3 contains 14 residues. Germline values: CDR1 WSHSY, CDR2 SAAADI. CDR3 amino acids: CASSEWQRGGEQFF. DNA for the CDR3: TGCGCCAGCAGTGAGTGGCAGAGGGGGGGTGAGCAGTTCTTC.

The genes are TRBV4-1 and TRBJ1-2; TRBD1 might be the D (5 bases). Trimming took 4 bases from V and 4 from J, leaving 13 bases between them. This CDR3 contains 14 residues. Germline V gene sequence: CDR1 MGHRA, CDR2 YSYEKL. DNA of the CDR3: TGCGCCAGCAGCCGAGAGGTCCAGGGCTATGGCTACACCTTC. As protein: CASSREVQGYGYTF.

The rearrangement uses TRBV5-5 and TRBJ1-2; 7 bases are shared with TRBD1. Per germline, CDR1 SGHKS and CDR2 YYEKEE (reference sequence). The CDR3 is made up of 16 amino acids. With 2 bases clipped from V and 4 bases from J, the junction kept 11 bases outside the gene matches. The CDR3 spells CASSLLGTDKRYGYTF. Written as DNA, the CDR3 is TGTGCCAGCAGCTTACTTGGGACAGACAAACGCTATGGCTACACCTTC.

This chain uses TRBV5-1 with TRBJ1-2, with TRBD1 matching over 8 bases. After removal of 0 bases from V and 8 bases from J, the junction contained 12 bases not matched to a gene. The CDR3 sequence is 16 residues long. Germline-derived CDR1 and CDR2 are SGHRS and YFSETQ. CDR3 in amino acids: CASSLAPDREAMGYTF. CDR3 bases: TGCGCCAGCAGCTTGGCTCCGGACAGGGAGGCGATGGGCTACACCTTC.

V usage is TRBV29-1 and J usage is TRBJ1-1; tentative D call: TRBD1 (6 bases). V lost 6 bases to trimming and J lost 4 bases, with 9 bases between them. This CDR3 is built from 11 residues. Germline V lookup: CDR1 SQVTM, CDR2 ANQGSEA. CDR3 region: CSVLTGTEAFF. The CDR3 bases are TGCAGCGTCCTGACAGGCACTGAAGCTTTCTTT. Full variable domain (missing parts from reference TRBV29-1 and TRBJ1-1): SAVISQKPSRDICQRGTSLTIQCQVDSQVTMMFWYRQQPGQSLTLIATANQGSEATYESGFVIDKFPISRPNLTFSTLTVSNMSPEDSSIYLCSVLTGTEAFFGQGTRLTVV.

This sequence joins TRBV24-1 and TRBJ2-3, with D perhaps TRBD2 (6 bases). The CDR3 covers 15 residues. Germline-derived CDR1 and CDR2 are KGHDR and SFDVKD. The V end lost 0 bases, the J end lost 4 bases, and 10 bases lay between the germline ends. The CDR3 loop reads CATSDLPGASDTQYF. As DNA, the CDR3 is TGTGCCACCAGTGATTTGCCGGGAGCCTCAGATACGCAGTATTTT.

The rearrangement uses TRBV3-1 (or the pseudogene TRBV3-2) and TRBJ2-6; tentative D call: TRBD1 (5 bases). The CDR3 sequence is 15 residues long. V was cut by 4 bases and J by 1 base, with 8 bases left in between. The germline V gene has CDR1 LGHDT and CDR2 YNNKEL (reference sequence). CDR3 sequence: CASSRDSSGANVLTF. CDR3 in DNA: TGTGCCAGCAGCCGCGACAGTTCTGGGGCCAACGTCCTGACTTTC.

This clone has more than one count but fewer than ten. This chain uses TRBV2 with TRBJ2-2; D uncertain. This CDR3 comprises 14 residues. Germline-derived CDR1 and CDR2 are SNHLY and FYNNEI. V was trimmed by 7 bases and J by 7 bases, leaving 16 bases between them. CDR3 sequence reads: CASTPAVRGGELFF. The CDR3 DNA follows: TGTGCCAGCACCCCTGCTGTACGAGGCGGGGAGCTGTTTTTT.

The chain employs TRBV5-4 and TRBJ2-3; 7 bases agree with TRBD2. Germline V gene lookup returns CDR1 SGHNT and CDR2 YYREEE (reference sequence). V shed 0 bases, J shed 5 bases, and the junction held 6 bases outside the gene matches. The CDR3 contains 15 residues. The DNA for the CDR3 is TGTGCCAGCAGCTTGGGAGGGGCGGGGGAAGATACGCAGTATTTT. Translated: CASSLGGAGEDTQYF.

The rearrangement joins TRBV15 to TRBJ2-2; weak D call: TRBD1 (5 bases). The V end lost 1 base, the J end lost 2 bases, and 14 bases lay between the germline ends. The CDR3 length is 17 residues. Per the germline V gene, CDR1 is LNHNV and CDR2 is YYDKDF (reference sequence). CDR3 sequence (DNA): TGTGCCACCAGCAGAGTCGTGGGAAGGGGAAACACCGGGGAGCTGTTTTTT. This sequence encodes CATSRVVGRGNTGELFF.

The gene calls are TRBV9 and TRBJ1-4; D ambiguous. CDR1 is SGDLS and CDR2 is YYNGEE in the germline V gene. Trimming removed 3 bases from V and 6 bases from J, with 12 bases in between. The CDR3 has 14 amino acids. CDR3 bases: TGTGCCAGCAGCGAGCGGATGTGGGATGAAAAACTGTTTTTT. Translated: CASSERMWDEKLFF.

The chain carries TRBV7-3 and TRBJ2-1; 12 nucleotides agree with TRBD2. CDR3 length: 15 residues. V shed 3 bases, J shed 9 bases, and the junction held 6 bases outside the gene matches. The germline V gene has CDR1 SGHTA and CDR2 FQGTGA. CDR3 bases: TGTGCCAGCAGCTTCTTGACTAGCGGGGGAGGTGAGCAGTTCTTC. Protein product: CASSFLTSGGGEQFF. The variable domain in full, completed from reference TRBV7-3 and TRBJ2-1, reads GAGVSQTPSNKVTEKGKYVELRCDPISGHTALYWYRQSLGQGPEFLIYFQGTGAADDSGLPNDRFFAVRPEGSVSTLKIQRTERGDSAVYLCASSFLTSGGGEQFFGPGTRLTVL.

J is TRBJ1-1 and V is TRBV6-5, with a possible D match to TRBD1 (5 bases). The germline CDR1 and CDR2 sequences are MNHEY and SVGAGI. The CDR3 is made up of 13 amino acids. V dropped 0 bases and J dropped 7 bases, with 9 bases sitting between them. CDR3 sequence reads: CASSYSAGREAFF. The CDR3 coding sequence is TGTGCCAGCAGTTACTCCGCGGGGCGTGAAGCTTTCTTT.

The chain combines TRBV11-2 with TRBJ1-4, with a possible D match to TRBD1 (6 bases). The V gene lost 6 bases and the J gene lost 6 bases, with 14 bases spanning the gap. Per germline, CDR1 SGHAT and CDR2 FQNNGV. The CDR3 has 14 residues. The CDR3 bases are TGTGCCAGCAGGAAAGACAGGAACTATGAAAAACTGTTTTTT. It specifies CASRKDRNYEKLFF.

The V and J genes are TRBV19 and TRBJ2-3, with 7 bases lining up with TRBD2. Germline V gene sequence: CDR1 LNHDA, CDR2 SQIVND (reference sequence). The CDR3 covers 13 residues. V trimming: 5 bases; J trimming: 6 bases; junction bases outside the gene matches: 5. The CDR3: CASSQDGGDTQYF. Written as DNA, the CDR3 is TGTGCCAGTAGTCAAGACGGGGGGGATACGCAGTATTTT.

The CDR3 region has the DNA TGTGCCAGCAGCCAAGACCTTCTAGCGGGAGGGGGTGAGCAGTTCTTC. Its protein product is CASSQDLLAGGGEQFF. The chain employs TRBV14 and TRBJ2-1; TRBD2 matches 12 bases. This CDR3 is built from 16 residues. Germline CDR1 reads SGHDN; CDR2 reads FVKESK. V lost 0 bases and J lost 9; bases outside the gene matches: 6. The whole variable domain, remainder taken from reference TRBV14 and TRBJ2-1, is EAGVTQFPSHSVIEKGQTVTLRCDPISGHDNLYWYRRVMGKEIKFLLHFVKESKQDESGMPNNRFLAERTGGTYSTLKVQPAELEDSGVYFCASSQDLLAGGGEQFFGPGTRLTVL.

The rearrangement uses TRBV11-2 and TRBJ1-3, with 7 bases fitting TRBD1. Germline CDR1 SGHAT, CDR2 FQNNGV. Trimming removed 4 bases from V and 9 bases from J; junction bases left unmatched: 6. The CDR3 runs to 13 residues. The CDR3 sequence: CASSSGTDGTIYF. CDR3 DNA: TGTGCCAGCAGCTCCGGGACAGATGGCACCATATATTTT.